These 23 T cell receptor beta chains were all obtained from the same sample, sequenced in a study of Graves' ophthalmopathy and Graves' hyperthyroidism. Amplified TCR beta CDR3 regions were obtained using RNA transcripts as template. First-round RT-PCR used HTBI primers; second-round multiplex PCR followed. TCRdb analysed the multiplex PCR reads with MiXCR anew, one entry per CDR3 protein. This repertoire shows almost 750,000 distinct CDR3 sequences, 35% to 50% found once; its top ten account for 44%. The sequenced material came from peripheral blood. These receptors originate from an adult man with Graves' ophthalmopathy.

V and J are TRBV9 and TRBJ1-2; D gene ambiguous. V was trimmed by 3 bases and J by 3 bases, leaving 6 bases between them. The germline CDR1 and CDR2 sequences are SGDLS and YYNGEE. This CDR3 has 12 residues. DNA of the CDR3: TGTGCCAGCAGCGAACGGCACTATGGCTACACCTTC. Protein: CASSERHYGYTF.

The chain employs TRBV11-1 and TRBJ1-1; D unresolved. The V and J ends lost 2 bases and 11 bases respectively, with 15 bases between them. CDR3 length: 13 amino acids. Germline lookup yields CDR1 SGHAT and CDR2 FQDESV (reference sequence). CDR3 DNA sequence: TGTGCCAGCAGCTTAAGGAGGGAAGCTGGGGCTTTCTTT. Its protein product is CASSLRREAGAFF.

Comment on this clonotype: Being one base from a much bigger clone, this may be a read error. The rearrangement joins TRBV11-1 to TRBJ1-4; TRBD1 is a possible D gene (6 bases). CDR1 is SGHAT and CDR2 is FQDESV in the germline V gene (reference sequence). This CDR3 spans 15 amino acids. V lost 6 bases and J lost 7, with 18 bases in between. The CDR3 protein is CASSRRGERGEKLFF. In nucleotides, the CDR3 is TGTGCCAGCAGTCGAAGGGGGGAACGAGGTGAAAAACTGTTTTTT.

This clonotype was detected many times. The J gene is TRBJ2-5, the V gene TRBV29-1, with D tentatively TRBD1 (5 bases). CDR1 and CDR2 from the germline V gene are SQVTM and ANQGSEA. The CDR3 totals 15 residues. The ends were cut back, 4 bases at V and 0 bases at J, with 15 bases in the middle. CDR3 bases: TGCAGCGTTGGAGTGGCAGGGCTGTACCAAGAGACCCAGTACTTC. Its protein product is CSVGVAGLYQETQYF.

There are a few counts of this clonotype. The V call is TRBV20-1, the J call TRBJ2-5; no clear D gene. The germline V gene encodes CDR1 DFQATT and CDR2 SNEGSKA (reference sequence). V was cut by 2 bases and J by 2 bases, with 6 bases left in between. The CDR3 is 12 residues long. The CDR3 nucleotides read TGCAGTGCTAGACCCAGTCAAGAGACCCAGTACTTC. Its protein is CSARPSQETQYF.

As regards this clonotype: A junction end diverges from the germline sequence, so it may reflect a read error. This chain uses TRBV2 with TRBJ2-7; tentatively, D is TRBD1 or TRBD2 (7 bases each). CDR3 length: 14 residues. Looked up from germline, CDR1 is SNHLY and CDR2 is FYNNEI. CDR3 amino acids: CASSLVDRDYERYF. CDR3 DNA sequence: TGTGCCAGCAGCTTAGTAGACAGGGACTACGAGCGGTACTTT.

The J gene is TRBJ2-5, the V gene TRBV10-3; D is possibly TRBD2 (6 bases). The CDR3 consists of 15 residues. Trimming pared 10 bases from V and 4 bases from J, leaving 22 bases between. CDR1 and CDR2 from the germline V gene are ENHRY and SYGVKD. The CDR3 DNA reads as TGTGCCAGCAGCACCGGGGCCGGGGGTTTAGAGACCCAGTACTTC. It translates to CASSTGAGGLETQYF.

This clonotype came up many times. The chain carries TRBV29-1 and TRBJ2-7; 9 nucleotides agree with TRBD1. V lost 6 bases to trimming and J lost 0 bases; unmatched junction nucleotides: 6. Germline-derived CDR1 and CDR2 are SQVTM and ANQGSEA. This CDR3 contains 14 residues. The CDR3 sequence: CSVKGQGNSYEQYF. The CDR3 DNA follows: TGCAGCGTCAAAGGACAGGGGAACTCCTACGAGCAGTACTTC.

The rearrangement joins TRBV29-1 to TRBJ1-6, with a weak D call TRBD1 (6 bases). The CDR3 contains 13 residues. Trimming took off 8 bases at V and 3 bases at J, with 11 bases between the two ends. The germline gives CDR1 SQVTM, CDR2 ANQGSEA. The CDR3 loop is CSLSGDYNSPLHF. CDR3 DNA sequence: TGCAGCTTATCAGGGGACTATAATTCACCCCTCCACTTT.

This clonotype has just one count. This may stem from a read error, because a much larger clone lies one nucleotide away. The chain recombines TRBV7-9 with TRBJ1-5, with 8 positions matching TRBD1. The junction had 2 bases not matched to a gene; V was cut back by 2 bases and J by 11 bases. Germline V CDR1 and CDR2: SEHNR, FQNEAQ (reference sequence). The CDR3 is 12 residues long. The CDR3 loop is CASSLKGQAQHF. CDR3 DNA: TGTGCCAGCAGCTTAAAGGGACAGGCCCAGCATTTT.

The chain couples TRBV7-9 to TRBJ2-4; no definite D call. The V end lost 3 bases, the J end lost 4 bases, and 7 bases lay between the germline ends. The germline V gene encodes CDR1 SEHNR and CDR2 FQNEAQ (reference sequence). The CDR3 loop spans 13 amino acids. CDR3 amino acids: CASSFFTKNIQYF. In nucleotides, the CDR3 is TGTGCCAGCAGCTTTTTTACGAAAAACATTCAGTACTTC.

This clonotype was seen at least ten times. The chain employs TRBV11-1 and TRBJ1-6; 8 bases align to TRBD1. J was trimmed by 10 bases and V by 5 bases; bases with no gene match: 4. Germline values: CDR1 SGHAT, CDR2 FQDESV (reference sequence). The CDR3 is 13 amino acids. CDR3 nucleotides: TGTGCCAGCAGCATGACAGGGGACTCACCCCTCCACTTT. Translation: CASSMTGDSPLHF.

This clonotype was seen repeatedly, ten times or more. The chain carries TRBV5-1 and TRBJ1-2, with 7 bases aligning to TRBD1. Germline V gene sequence: CDR1 SGHRS, CDR2 YFSETQ. The ends lost 4 bases at V and 2 bases at J; junction bases unmatched: 5. CDR3 size: 14 residues. The CDR3 loop reads CASSTAGQNYGYTF. The DNA of the CDR3 is TGCGCCAGCAGCACGGCGGGACAGAACTATGGCTACACCTTC.

This clonotype was recorded at least ten times. This rearrangement joins TRBV2 to TRBJ2-5; D is undetermined. V was trimmed by 3 bases and J by 0 bases, leaving 5 bases between them. Germline V gene lookup returns CDR1 SNHLY and CDR2 FYNNEI. This CDR3 comprises 13 residues. The CDR3 protein is CASSEGYQETQYF. The CDR3 nucleotides are TGTGCCAGCAGTGAGGGGTACCAAGAGACCCAGTACTTC.

This clonotype showed up just a few times. V is TRBV20-1 and J is TRBJ1-2; 7 nucleotides align to TRBD1. V shed 3 bases, J shed 6 bases, and the junction held 10 bases outside the gene matches. Germline V lookup: CDR1 DFQATT, CDR2 SNEGSKA (reference sequence). The CDR3 is 14 amino acids. The CDR3 sequence: CSARTGIFGNGYTF. DNA of the CDR3: TGCAGTGCTAGGACAGGGATTTTTGGCAATGGCTACACCTTC.

The chain carries TRBV15 and TRBJ1-2; D remains unclear. Looked up from germline, CDR1 is LNHNV and CDR2 is YYDKDF (reference sequence). V gave up 1 base and J gave up 4 bases, with 7 bases separating them. There are 13 residues in the CDR3. CDR3 region: CATSRGNRYGYTF. CDR3 DNA sequence: TGTGCCACCAGCAGAGGGAACCGCTATGGCTACACCTTC.

This clonotype has a count of ten or more. The V gene is TRBV2, the J gene TRBJ2-6, with 7 bases matching TRBD1. With 9 bases clipped from V and 1 base from J, the junction kept 3 bases outside the gene matches. This CDR3 has 14 residues. Germline-derived CDR1 and CDR2 are SNHLY and FYNNEI. In nucleotides, the CDR3 is TGTGCCAGGACAGGGCCATCTGGGGCCAACGTCCTGACTTTC. It translates to CARTGPSGANVLTF. The whole variable domain, filled in from reference TRBV2 and TRBJ2-6, reads EPEVTQTPSHQVTQMGQEVILRCVPISNHLYFYWYRQILGQKVEFLVSFYNNEISEKSEIFDDQFSVERPDGSNFTLKIRSTKLEDSAMYFCARTGPSGANVLTFGAGSRLTVL.

Many counts were recorded for this clonotype. The gene calls are TRBV9 and TRBJ1-6; a weak D match, TRBD1 (5 bases). Per the germline V gene, CDR1 is SGDLS and CDR2 is YYNGEE. The V gene lost 3 bases and the J gene lost 13 bases, with 17 bases spanning the gap. The CDR3 has 14 residues. The CDR3 DNA reads as TGTGCCAGCAGCGGAGGGACGGATTTGGTTCCCCTCCACTTT. Translated: CASSGGTDLVPLHF.

The chain has TRBV7-3 and TRBJ2-3; D ambiguous. Germline CDR1 and CDR2: SGHTA and FQGTGA. CDR3 length equals 13 residues. V lost 4 bases to trimming and J lost 4 bases, with 9 bases between them. CDR3 nucleotides: TGTGCCAGCAGCTCCTTAAACTCAGATACGCAGTATTTT. This encodes CASSSLNSDTQYF.

This chain links TRBV5-1 with TRBJ2-3, with D perhaps matching TRBD2 (6 bases). V lost 0 bases to trimming and J lost 0 bases, with 8 bases between them. Looked up from germline, CDR1 is SGHRS and CDR2 is YFSETQ. The CDR3 covers 15 residues. Here the CDR3 DNA reads TGCGCCAGCAGCTTGGCTGCGGGGAGCACAGATACGCAGTATTTT. Its translation is CASSLAAGSTDTQYF.

This clonotype was observed a few times. This chain links TRBV20-1 with TRBJ2-6; D uncertain. This CDR3 spans 20 amino acids. Germline V gives CDR1 DFQATT, CDR2 SNEGSKA (reference sequence). The V end lost 3 bases, the J end lost 0 bases, and 24 bases lay between the germline ends. The CDR3 sequence: CSASRPLKVTESSGANVLTF. CDR3 nucleotides: TGCAGTGCTAGTCGTCCCCTAAAAGTGACCGAGAGCTCTGGGGCCAACGTCCTGACTTTC.

Many counts were recorded for this clonotype. The chain couples TRBV13 to TRBJ2-7; possibly TRBD2 for D (5 bases). The CDR3 loop spans 13 amino acids. V was clipped by 5 bases and J by 4 bases, with 12 bases between them. Germline CDR1 reads PRHDT; CDR2 reads FYEKMQ (reference sequence). The DNA of the CDR3 is TGTGCCAGCAGCCGGAAGTGGGAGTACGAGCAGTACTTC. This sequence encodes CASSRKWEYEQYF.

This clonotype was counted only a few times. The chain recombines TRBV19 with TRBJ1-2; 7 nucleotides match TRBD1. With 7 bases clipped from V and 2 bases from J, the junction kept 7 bases outside the gene matches. Germline V gene data show CDR1 as LNHDA and CDR2 as SQIVND (reference sequence). The CDR3 covers 14 residues. The CDR3 reads CASTPGQLNYGYTF. The CDR3 nucleotides read TGTGCCAGTACCCCGGGACAGCTGAACTATGGCTACACCTTC.